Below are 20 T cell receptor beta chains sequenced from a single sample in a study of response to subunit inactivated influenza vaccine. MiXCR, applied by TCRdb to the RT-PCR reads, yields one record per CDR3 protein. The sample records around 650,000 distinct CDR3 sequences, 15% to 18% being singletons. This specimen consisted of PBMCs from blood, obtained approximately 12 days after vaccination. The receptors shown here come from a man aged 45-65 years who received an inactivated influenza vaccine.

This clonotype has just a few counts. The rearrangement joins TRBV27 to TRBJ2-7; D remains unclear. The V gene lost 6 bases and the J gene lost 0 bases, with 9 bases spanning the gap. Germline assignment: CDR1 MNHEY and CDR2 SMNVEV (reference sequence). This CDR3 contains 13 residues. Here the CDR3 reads CASSLKPSYEQYF. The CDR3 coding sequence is TGTGCCAGCAGCCTAAAACCCTCCTACGAGCAGTACTTC.

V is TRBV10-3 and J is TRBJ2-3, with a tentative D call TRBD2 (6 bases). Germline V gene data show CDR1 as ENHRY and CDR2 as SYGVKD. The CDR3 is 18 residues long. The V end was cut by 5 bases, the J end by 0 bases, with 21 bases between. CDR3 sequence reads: CAISQSRPEGTSTDTQYF. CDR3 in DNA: TGTGCCATCAGTCAATCCAGACCAGAGGGGACTAGCACAGATACGCAGTATTTT.

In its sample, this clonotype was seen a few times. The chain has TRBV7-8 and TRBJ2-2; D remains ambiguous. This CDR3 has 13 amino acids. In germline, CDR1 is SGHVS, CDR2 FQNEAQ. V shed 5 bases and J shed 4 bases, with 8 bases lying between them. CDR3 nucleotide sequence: TGTGCCAGCAGCGGAGTTAGCACCGGGGAGCTGTTTTTT. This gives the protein CASSGVSTGELFF.

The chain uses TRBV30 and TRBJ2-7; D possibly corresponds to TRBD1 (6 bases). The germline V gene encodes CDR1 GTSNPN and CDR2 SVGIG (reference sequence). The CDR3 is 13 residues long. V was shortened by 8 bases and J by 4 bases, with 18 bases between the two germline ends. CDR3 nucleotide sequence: TGTGCCAGCAAGGGGGATACTATTTACGAGCAGTACTTC. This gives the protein CASKGDTIYEQYF.

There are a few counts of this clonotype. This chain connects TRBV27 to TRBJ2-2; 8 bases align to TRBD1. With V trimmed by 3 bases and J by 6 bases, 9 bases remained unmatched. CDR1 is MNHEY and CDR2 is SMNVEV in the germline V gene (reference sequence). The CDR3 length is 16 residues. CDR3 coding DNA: TGTGCCAGCAGTTTCTCTCGGACAGGGTTATCCGGGGAGCTGTTTTTT. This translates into CASSFSRTGLSGELFF.

CDR3 in amino acids: CASLPPRGRGPGELFF. The DNA of the CDR3 is TGTGCCAGCCTTCCCCCCCGCGGGAGGGGGCCCGGGGAGCTGTTTTTT. V and J are TRBV6-2 or TRBV6-3 and TRBJ2-2, with 9 positions matching TRBD2. Germline CDR1 and CDR2: MNHEY and SVGEGT. The CDR3 is made up of 16 amino acids. Trimming removed 8 bases from V and 6 bases from J; junction bases left unmatched: 13.

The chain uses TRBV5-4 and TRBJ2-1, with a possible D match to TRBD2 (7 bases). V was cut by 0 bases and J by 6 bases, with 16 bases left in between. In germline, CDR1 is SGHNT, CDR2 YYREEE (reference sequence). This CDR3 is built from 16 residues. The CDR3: CASSLGRGPLGNEQFF. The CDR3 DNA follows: TGTGCCAGCAGCTTGGGGCGGGGGCCCCTTGGCAATGAGCAGTTCTTC.

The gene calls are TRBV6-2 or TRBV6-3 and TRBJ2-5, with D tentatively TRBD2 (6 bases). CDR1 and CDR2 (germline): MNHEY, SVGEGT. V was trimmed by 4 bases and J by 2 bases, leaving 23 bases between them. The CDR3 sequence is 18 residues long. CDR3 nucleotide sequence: TGTGCCAGCAGTTCCGAATACCCCGCGGGGCAAAAACAAGAGACCCAGTACTTC. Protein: CASSSEYPAGQKQETQYF.

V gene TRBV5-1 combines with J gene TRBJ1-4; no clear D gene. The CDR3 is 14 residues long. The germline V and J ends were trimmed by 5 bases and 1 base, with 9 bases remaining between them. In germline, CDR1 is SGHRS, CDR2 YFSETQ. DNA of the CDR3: TGCGCCAGCAGTGCGTGGGGAACTAATGAAAAACTGTTTTTT. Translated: CASSAWGTNEKLFF.

This CDR3 reads CASSYGPGNEQFF. DNA of the CDR3: TGTGCCAGCAGTTACGGTCCAGGCAATGAGCAGTTCTTC. This chain joins TRBV6-2 or TRBV6-3 and TRBJ2-1; D is unclear. The CDR3 is made up of 13 amino acids. Germline assignment: CDR1 MNHEY and CDR2 SVGEGT. Trimming took 2 bases from V and 6 from J, leaving 8 bases between them.

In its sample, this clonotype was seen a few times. This chain's CDR3 is CASRSAVDNSPLHF. CDR3 in DNA: TGTGCCAGCCGGTCGGCGGTTGATAATTCACCCCTCCACTTT. The chain has TRBV27 and TRBJ1-6; D not resolved. The CDR3 has 14 amino acids. Germline V CDR1 and CDR2: MNHEY, SMNVEV (reference sequence). Trimming took 8 bases from V and 5 from J, leaving 13 bases between them.

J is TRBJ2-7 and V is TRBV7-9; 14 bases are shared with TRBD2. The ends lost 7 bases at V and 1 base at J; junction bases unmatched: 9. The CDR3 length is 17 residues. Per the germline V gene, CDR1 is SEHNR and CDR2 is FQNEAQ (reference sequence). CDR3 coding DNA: TGTGCCAGCACCGGGACTAGCGGGAGAAGAAGATCCTACGAGCAGTACTTC. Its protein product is CASTGTSGRRRSYEQYF.

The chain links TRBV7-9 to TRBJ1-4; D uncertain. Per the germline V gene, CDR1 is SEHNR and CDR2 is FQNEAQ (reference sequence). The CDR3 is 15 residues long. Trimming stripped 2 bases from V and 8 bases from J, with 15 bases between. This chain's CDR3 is CASSLRGNIGEKLFF. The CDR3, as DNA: TGTGCCAGCAGCTTACGAGGGAACATTGGAGAAAAACTGTTTTTT.

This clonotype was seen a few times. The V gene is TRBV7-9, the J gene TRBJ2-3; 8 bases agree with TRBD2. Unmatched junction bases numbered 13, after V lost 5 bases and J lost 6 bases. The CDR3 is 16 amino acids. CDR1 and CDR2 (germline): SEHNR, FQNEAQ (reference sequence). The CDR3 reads CASSLPSGGGYDTQYF. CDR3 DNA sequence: TGTGCCAGCAGCCTACCTAGTGGCGGGGGGTATGATACGCAGTATTTT.

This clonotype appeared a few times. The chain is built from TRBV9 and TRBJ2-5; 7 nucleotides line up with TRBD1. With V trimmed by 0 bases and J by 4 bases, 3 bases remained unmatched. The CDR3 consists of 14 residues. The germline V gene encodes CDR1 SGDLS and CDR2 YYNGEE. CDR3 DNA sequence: TGTGCCAGCAGCGTAGGACAGGGTGGAGAGACCCAGTACTTC. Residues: CASSVGQGGETQYF.

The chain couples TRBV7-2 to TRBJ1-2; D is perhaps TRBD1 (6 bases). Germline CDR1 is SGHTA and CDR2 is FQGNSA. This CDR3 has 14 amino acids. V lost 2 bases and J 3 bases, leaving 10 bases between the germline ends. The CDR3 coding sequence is TGTGCCAGCAGCTTACACAGGGACGACTATGGCTACACCTTC. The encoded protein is CASSLHRDDYGYTF.

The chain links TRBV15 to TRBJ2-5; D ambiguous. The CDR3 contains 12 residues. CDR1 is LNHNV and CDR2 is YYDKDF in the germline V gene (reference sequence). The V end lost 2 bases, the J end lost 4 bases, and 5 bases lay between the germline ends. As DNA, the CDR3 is TGTGCCACCAGCAGACCGGTAGAGACCCAGTACTTC. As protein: CATSRPVETQYF.

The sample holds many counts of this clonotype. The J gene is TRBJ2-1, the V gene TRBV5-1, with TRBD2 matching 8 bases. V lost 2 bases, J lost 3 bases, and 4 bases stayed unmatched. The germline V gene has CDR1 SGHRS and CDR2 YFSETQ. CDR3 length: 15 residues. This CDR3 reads CASSLLAELYNEQFF. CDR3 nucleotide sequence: TGCGCCAGCAGCTTACTAGCGGAACTCTACAATGAGCAGTTCTTC.

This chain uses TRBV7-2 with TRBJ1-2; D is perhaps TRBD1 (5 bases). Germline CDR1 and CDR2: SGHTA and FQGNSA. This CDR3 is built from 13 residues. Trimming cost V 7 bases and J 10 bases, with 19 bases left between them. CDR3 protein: CASTQPPGQVYTF. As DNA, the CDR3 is TGTGCCAGCACCCAGCCCCCGGGGCAGGTCTACACCTTC.

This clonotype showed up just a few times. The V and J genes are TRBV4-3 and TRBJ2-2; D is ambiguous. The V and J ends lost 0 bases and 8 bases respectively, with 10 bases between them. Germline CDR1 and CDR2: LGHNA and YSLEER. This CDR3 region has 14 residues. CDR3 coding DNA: TGCGCCAGCAGCCAAGATCTCCACTCAGGGGAGCTGTTTTTT. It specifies CASSQDLHSGELFF.